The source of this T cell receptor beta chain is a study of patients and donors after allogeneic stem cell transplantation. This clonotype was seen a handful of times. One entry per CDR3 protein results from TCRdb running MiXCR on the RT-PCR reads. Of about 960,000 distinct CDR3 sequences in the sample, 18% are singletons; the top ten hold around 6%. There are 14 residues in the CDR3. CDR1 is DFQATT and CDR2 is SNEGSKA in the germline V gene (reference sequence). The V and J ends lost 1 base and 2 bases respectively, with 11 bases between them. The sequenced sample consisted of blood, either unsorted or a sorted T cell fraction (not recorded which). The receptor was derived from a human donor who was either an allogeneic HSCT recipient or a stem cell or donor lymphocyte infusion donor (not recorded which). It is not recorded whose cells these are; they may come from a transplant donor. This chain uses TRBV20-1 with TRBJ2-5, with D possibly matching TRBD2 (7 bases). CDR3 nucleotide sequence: TGCAGTGCTAGAGCGGGGGGCATTCAAGAGACCCAGTACTTC. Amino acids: CSARAGGIQETQYF.